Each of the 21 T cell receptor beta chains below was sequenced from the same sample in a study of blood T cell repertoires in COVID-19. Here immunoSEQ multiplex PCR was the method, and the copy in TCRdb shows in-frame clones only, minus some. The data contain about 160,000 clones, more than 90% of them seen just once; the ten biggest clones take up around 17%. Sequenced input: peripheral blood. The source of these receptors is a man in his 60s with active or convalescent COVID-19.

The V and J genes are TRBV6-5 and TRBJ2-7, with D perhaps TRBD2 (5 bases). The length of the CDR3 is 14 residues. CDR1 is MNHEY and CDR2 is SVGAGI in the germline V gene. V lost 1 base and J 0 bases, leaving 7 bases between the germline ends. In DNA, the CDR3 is TGTGCCAGCAGTTACTACGGGGACTCCTACGAGCAGTACTTC. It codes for CASSYYGDSYEQYF.

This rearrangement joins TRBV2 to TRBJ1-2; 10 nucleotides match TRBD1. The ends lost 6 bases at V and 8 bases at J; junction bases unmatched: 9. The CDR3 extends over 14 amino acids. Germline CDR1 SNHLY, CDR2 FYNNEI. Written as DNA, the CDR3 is TGTGCCAGCAGGGATTCGGGACAGGGGCGGGGCTACACCTTC. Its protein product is CASRDSGQGRGYTF.

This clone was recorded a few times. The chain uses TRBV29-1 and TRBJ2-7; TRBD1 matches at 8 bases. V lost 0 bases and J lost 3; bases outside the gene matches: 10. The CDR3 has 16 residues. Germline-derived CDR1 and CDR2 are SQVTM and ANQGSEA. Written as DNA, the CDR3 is TGCAGCGTTGAAGATCTTACCGGGACAGGAGGCTACGAGCAGTACTTC. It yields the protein CSVEDLTGTGGYEQYF.

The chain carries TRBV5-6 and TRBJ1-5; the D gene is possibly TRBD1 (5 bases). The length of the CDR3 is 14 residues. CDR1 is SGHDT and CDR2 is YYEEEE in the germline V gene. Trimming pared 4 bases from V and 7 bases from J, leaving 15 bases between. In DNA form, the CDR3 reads TGTGCCAGCAGCCAGCGGGGGTTTGGGCAGCCCCAGCATTTT. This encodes CASSQRGFGQPQHF.

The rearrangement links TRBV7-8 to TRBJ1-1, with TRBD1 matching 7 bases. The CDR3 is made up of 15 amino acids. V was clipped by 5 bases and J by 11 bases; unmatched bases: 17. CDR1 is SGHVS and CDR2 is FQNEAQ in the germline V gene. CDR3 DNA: TGTGCCAGCAGCCCGCATAGCGACAGGGCCCCTAGGGCTTTCTTT. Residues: CASSPHSDRAPRAFF.

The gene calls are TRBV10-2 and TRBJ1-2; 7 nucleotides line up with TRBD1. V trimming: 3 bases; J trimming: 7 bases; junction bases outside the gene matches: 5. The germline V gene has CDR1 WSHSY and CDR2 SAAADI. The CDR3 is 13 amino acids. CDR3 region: CASSDRGYGGYTF. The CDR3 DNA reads TGCGCCAGCAGTGACAGGGGGTACGGTGGCTACACCTTC.

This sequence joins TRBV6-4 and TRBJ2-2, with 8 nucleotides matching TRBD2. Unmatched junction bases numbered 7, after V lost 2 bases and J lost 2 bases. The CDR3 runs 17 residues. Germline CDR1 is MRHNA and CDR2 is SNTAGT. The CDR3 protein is CASSDGSGDFNTGELFF. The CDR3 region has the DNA TGTGCCAGCAGTGACGGTAGCGGGGACTTCAACACCGGGGAGCTGTTTTTT.

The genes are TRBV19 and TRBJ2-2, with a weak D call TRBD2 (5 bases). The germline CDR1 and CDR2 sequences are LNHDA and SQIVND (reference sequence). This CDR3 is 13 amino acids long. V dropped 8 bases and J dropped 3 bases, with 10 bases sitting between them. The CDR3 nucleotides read TGTGCCAGTGCAACTAGGCACACCGGGGAGCTGTTTTTT. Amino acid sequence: CASATRHTGELFF.

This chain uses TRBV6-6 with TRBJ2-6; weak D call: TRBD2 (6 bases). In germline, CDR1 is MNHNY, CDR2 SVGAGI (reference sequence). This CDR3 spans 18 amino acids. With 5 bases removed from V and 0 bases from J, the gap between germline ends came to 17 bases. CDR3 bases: TGTGCCAGCAGTCGTATTGACTCCGGGAGCTCTGGGGCCAACGTCCTGACTTTC. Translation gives CASSRIDSGSSGANVLTF.

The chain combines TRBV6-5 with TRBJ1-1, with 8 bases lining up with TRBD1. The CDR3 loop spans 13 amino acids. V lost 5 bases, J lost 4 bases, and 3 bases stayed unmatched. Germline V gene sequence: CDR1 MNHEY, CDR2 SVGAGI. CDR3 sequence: CASSQGASTEAFF. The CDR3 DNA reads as TGTGCCAGCAGTCAGGGGGCTAGCACTGAAGCTTTCTTT.

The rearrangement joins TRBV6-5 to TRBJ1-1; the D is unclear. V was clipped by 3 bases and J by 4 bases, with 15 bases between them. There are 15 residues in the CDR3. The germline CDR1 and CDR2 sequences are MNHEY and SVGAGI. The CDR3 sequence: CASSYSIQIRTEAFF. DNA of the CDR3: TGTGCCAGCAGTTATTCGATACAAATTCGCACTGAAGCTTTCTTT.

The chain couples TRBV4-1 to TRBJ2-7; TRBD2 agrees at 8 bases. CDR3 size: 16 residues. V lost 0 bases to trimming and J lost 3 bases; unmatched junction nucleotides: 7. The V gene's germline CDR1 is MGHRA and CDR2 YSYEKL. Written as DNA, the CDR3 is TGCGCCAGCAGCCAAGAGGTAGCGGGGACCAACTACGAGCAGTACTTC. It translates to CASSQEVAGTNYEQYF.

The CDR3 nucleotides are TGCGCCAGCAGCTTGGGACAGGCCTCTGGAAACACCATATATTTT. It encodes CASSLGQASGNTIYF. The V gene is TRBV5-1, the J gene TRBJ1-3; maybe TRBD1 (6 bases). CDR3 length equals 15 residues. Germline-derived CDR1 and CDR2 are SGHRS and YFSETQ. The V end was cut by 0 bases, the J end by 0 bases, with 7 bases between.

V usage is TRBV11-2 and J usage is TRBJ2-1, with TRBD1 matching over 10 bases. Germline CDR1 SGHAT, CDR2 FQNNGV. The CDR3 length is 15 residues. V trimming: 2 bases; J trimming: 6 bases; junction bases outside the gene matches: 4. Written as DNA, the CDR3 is TGTGCCAGCAGCTTATTCGGGACAGGGGTCAATGAGCAGTTCTTC. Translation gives CASSLFGTGVNEQFF.

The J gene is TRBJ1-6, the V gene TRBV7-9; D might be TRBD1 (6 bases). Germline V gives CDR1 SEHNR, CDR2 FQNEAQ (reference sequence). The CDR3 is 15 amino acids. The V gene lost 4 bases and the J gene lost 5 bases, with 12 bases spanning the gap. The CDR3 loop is CASSSPGGNNSPLHF. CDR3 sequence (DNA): TGTGCCAGCAGCTCACCTGGGGGCAATAATTCACCCCTCCACTTT.

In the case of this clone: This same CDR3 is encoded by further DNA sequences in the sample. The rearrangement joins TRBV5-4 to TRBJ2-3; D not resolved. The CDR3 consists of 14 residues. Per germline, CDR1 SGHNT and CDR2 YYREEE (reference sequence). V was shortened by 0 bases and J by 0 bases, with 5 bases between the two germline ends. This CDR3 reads CASSLAGSTDTQYF. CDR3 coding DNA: TGTGCCAGCAGCTTGGCGGGTAGCACAGATACGCAGTATTTT. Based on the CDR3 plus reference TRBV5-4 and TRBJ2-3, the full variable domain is ETGVTQSPTHLIKTRGQQVTLRCSSQSGHNTVSWYQQALGQGPQFIFQYYREEENGRGNFPPRFSGLQFPNYSSELNVNALELDDSALYLCASSLAGSTDTQYFGPGTRLTVL.

As DNA, the CDR3 is TGTGCCAGCAGTTCCGAGACAGGGGGCGTTAGGTATCTCCTAGCCAAAAACATTCAGTACTTC. Its translation: CASSSETGGVRYLLAKNIQYF. The chain links TRBV6-2 or TRBV6-3 to TRBJ2-4; 10 bases are shared with TRBD1. V trimming: 4 bases; J trimming: 0 bases; junction bases outside the gene matches: 18. The CDR3 length is 21 residues. In germline, CDR1 is MNHEY, CDR2 SVGEGT.

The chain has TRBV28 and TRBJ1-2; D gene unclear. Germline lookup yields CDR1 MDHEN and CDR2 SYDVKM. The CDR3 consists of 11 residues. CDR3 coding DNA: TGTGTTACTCGGGCTAACTATGGCTACACCTTC. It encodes CVTRANYGYTF.

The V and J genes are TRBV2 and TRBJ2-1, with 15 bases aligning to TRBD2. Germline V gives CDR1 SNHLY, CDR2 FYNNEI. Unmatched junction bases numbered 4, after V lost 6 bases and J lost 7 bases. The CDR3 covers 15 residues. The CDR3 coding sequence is TGTGCCAGCAGCCGGACTAGCGGGGGGGCTAATGAGCAGTTCTTC. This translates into CASSRTSGGANEQFF. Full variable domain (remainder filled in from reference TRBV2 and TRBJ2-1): EPEVTQTPSHQVTQMGQEVILRCVPISNHLYFYWYRQILGQKVEFLVSFYNNEISEKSEIFDDQFSVERPDGSNFTLKIRSTKLEDSAMYFCASSRTSGGANEQFFGPGTRLTVL.

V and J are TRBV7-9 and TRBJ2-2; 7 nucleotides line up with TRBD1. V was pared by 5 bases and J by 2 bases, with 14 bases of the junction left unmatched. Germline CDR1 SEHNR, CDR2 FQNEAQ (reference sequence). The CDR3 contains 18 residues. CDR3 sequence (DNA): TGTGCCAGCAGCCCTGGGGGAGCCGGGACAGATAACACCGGGGAGCTGTTTTTT. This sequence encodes CASSPGGAGTDNTGELFF.

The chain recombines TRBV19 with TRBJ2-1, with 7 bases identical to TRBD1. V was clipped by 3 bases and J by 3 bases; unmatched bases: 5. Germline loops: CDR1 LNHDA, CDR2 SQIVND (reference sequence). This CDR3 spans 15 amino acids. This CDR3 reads CASSIRDSLYNEQFF. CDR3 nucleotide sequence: TGTGCCAGTAGTATTAGGGACAGTCTCTACAATGAGCAGTTCTTC.